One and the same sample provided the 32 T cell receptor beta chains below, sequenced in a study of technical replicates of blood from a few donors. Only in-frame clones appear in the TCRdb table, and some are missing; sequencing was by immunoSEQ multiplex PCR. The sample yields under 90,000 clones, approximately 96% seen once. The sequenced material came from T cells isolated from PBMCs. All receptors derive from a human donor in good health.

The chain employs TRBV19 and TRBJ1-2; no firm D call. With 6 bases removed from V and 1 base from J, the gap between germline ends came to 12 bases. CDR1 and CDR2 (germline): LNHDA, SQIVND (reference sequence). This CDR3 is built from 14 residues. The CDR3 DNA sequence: TGTGCCAGTAGGGCCTCCGGGTATAACTATGGCTACACCTTC. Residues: CASRASGYNYGYTF.

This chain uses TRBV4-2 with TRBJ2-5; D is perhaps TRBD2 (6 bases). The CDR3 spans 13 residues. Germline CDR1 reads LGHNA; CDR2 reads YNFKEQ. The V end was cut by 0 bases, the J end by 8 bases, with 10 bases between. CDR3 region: CASSQDPSDTQYF. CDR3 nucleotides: TGTGCCAGCAGCCAAGACCCTAGCGACACCCAGTACTTC.

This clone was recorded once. CDR3 loop: CASSAGQGGDEQFF. CDR3 DNA: TGTGCCAGCAGTGCGGGACAGGGTGGGGATGAGCAGTTCTTC. The genes are TRBV6-4 and TRBJ2-1; 9 nucleotides match TRBD1. Germline trimming cut 4 bases from V and 8 bases from J; bases unmatched to any gene: 6. The V gene's germline CDR1 is MRHNA and CDR2 SNTAGT. The CDR3 sequence is 14 residues long.

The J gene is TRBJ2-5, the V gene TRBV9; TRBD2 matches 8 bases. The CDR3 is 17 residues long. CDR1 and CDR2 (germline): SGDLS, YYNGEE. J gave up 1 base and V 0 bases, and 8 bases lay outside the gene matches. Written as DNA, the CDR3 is TGTGCCAGCAGCGTAGGGTCCGGGCGGGGGGTCCAAGAGACCCAGTACTTC. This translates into CASSVGSGRGVQETQYF.

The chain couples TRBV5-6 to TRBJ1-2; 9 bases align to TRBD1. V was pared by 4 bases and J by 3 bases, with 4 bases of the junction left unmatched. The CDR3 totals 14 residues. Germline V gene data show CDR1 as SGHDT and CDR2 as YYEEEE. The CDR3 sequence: CASSPGTGYYGYTF. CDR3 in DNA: TGTGCCAGCAGCCCTGGGACAGGGTACTATGGCTACACCTTC.

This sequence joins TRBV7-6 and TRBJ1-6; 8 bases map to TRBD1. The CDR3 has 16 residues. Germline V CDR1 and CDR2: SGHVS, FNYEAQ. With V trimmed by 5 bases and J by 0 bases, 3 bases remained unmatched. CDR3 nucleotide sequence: TGTGCCAGCAGCCGGACAGGGAGCTCCTATAATTCACCCCTCCACTTT. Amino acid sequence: CASSRTGSSYNSPLHF. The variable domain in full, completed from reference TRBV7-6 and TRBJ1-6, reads GAGVSQSPRYKVTKRGQDVALRCDPISGHVSLYWYRQALGQGPEFLTYFNYEAQQDKSGLPNDRFSAERPEGSISTLTIQRTEQRDSAMYRCASSRTGSSYNSPLHFGNGTRLTVT.

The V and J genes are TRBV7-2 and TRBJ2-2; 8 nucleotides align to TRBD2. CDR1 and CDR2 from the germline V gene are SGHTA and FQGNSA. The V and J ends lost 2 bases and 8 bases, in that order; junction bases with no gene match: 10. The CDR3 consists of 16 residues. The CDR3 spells CASSLLLLAGGGELFF. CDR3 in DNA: TGTGCCAGCAGCTTACTCCTCCTAGCGGGCGGGGGGGAGCTGTTTTTT.

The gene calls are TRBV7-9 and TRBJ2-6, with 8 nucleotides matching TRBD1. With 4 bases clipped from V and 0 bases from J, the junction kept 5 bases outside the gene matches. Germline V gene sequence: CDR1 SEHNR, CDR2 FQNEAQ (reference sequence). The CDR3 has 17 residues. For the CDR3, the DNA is TGTGCCAGCAGCTCCGACAGGGGACACTCTGGGGCCAACGTCCTGACTTTC. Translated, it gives CASSSDRGHSGANVLTF.

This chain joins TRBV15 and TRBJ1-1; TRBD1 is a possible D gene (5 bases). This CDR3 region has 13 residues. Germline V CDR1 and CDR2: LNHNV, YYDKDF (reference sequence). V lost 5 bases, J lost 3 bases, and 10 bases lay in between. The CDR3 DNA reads TGTGCCACCAGCCCAGGGAAGGACACTGAAGCTTTCTTT. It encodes CATSPGKDTEAFF.

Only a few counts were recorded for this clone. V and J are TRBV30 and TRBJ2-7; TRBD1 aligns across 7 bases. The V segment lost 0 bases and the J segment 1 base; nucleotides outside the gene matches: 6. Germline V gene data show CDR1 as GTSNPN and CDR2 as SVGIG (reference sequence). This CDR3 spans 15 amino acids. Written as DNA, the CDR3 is TGTGCCTGGAGTGTACGGGGACAGCTTTCCTACGAGCAGTACTTC. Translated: CAWSVRGQLSYEQYF.

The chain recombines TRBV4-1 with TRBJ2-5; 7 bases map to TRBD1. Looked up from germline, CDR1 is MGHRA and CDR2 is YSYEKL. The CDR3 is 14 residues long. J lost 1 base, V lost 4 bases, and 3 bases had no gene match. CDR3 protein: CASSLGTAQETQYF. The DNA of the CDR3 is TGCGCCAGCAGCCTCGGGACAGCCCAAGAGACCCAGTACTTC.

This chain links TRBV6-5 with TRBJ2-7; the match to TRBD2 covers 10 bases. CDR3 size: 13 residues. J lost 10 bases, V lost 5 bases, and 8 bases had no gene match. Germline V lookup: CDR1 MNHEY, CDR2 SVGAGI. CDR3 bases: TGTGCCAGCAGTCCGGGACTAGCGTTCTTACAGTACTTC. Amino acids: CASSPGLAFLQYF.

The CDR3 is CATSRGGTSGPYEQYF. CDR3 bases: TGTGCCACCAGCAGAGGGGGGACTAGCGGTCCCTACGAGCAGTACTTC. V and J are TRBV15 and TRBJ2-7, with 11 bases that match TRBD2. CDR1 is LNHNV, CDR2 YYDKDF, per germline (reference sequence). V lost 1 base, J lost 2 bases, and 4 bases stayed unmatched. CDR3 length: 16 amino acids. Full variable domain (remainder filled in from reference TRBV15 and TRBJ2-7): DAMVIQNPRYQVTQFGKPVTLSCSQTLNHNVMYWYQQKSSQAPKLLFHYYDKDFNNEADTPDNFQSRRPNTSFCFLDIRSPGLGDTAMYLCATSRGGTSGPYEQYFGPGTRLTVT.

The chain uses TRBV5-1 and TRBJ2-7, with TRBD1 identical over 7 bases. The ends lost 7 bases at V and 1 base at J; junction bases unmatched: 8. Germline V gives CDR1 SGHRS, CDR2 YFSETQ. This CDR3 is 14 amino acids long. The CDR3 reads CASGSGTASYEQYF. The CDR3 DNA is TGCGCCAGCGGCTCCGGGACAGCTTCCTACGAGCAGTACTTC.

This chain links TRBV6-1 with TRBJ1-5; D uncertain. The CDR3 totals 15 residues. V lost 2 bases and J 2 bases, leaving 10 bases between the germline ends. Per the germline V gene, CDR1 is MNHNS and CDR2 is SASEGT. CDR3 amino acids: CASSESVEGNQPQHF. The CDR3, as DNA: TGTGCCAGCAGTGAATCGGTAGAGGGCAATCAGCCCCAGCATTTT.

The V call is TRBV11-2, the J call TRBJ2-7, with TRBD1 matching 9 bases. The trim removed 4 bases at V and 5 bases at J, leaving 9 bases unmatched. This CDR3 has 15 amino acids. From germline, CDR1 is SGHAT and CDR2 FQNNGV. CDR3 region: CASSSPRDRDHEQYF. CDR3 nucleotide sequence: TGTGCCAGCAGCTCACCCCGGGACAGGGACCACGAGCAGTACTTC.

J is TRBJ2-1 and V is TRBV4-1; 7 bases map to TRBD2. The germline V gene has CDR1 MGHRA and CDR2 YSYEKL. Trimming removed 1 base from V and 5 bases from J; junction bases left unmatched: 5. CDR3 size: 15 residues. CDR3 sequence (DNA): TGCGCCAGCAGCCAAGGGGCCCTAGCGGACAATGAGCAGTTCTTC. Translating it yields CASSQGALADNEQFF.

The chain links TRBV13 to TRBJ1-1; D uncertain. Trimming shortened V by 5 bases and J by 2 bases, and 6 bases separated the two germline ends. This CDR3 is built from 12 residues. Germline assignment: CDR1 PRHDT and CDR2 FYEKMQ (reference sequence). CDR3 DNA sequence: TGTGCCAGCAGCGACTCCAACACTGAAGCTTTCTTT. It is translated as CASSDSNTEAFF.

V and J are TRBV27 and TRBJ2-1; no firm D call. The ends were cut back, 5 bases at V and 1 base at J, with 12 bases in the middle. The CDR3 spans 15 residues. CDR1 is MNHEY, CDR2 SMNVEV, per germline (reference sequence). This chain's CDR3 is CASSLVSESYNEQFF. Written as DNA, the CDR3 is TGTGCCAGCAGTCTAGTCTCCGAGTCCTACAATGAGCAGTTCTTC.

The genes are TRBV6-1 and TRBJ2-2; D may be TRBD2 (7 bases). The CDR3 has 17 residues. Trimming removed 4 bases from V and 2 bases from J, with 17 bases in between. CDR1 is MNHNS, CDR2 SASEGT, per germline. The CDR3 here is CASSVFGRGSNTGELFF. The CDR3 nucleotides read TGTGCCAGCAGTGTCTTTGGGAGGGGGTCTAACACCGGGGAGCTGTTTTTT.

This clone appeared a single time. The CDR3 loop is CASSFAGLAGDYYNEQFF. In nucleotides, the CDR3 is TGTGCCAGTAGTTTTGCGGGACTAGCGGGGGATTATTACAATGAGCAGTTCTTC. The chain joins TRBV19 to TRBJ2-1; 14 bases match TRBD2. The CDR3 contains 18 residues. With V trimmed by 5 bases and J by 4 bases, 10 bases remained unmatched. Germline V gene data show CDR1 as LNHDA and CDR2 as SQIVND (reference sequence). The complete variable domain, with remaining parts taken from reference TRBV19 and TRBJ2-1, reads DGGITQSPKYLFRKEGQNVTLSCEQNLNHDAMYWYRQDPGQGLRLIYYSQIVNDFQKGDIAEGYSVSREKKESFPLTVTSAQKNPTAFYLCASSFAGLAGDYYNEQFFGPGTRLTVL.

The CDR3 loop reads CASSLAGSHYGYTF. The CDR3 nucleotides are TGTGCCAGCAGCTTGGCAGGGTCCCACTATGGCTACACCTTC. V is TRBV11-1 and J is TRBJ1-2, with a possible D match to TRBD1 (5 bases). Trimming stripped 3 bases from V and 3 bases from J, with 11 bases between. The CDR3 totals 14 residues. Germline CDR1 and CDR2: SGHAT and FQDESV (reference sequence).

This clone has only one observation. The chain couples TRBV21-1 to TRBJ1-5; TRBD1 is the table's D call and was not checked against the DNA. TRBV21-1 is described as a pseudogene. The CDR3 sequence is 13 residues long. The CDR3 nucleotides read TGTGCCAGCAGCAAAGGCTCAGGACAGCCCCAGCATTTT. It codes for CASSKGSGQPQHF.

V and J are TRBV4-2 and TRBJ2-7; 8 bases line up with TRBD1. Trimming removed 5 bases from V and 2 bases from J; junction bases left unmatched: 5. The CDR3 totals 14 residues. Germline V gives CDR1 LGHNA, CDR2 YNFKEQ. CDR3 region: CASSKGDRTYEQYF. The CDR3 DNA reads TGTGCCAGCAGCAAGGGGGACAGGACCTACGAGCAGTACTTC.

Here the CDR3 reads CASSEIAGGHNEQFF. In nucleotides, the CDR3 is TGTGCCAGCAGTGAAATAGCAGGGGGCCACAATGAGCAGTTCTTC. The rearrangement joins TRBV25-1 to TRBJ2-1; TRBD1 aligns across 8 bases. Germline CDR1 MGHDK, CDR2 SYGVNS. The J segment lost 5 bases and the V segment lost 2 bases, leaving 5 bases of the junction unmatched. The CDR3 has 15 residues.

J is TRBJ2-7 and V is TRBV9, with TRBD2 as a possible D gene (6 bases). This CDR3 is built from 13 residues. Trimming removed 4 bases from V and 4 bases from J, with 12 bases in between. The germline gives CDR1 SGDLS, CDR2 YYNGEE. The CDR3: CASSRDGGYEQYF. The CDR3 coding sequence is TGTGCCAGCAGCCGGGACGGAGGGTACGAGCAGTACTTC.

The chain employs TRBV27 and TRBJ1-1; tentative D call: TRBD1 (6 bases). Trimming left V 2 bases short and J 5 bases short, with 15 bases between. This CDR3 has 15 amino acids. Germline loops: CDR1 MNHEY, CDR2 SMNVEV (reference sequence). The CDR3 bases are TGTGCCAGCAGTTTACTTACAGGGAGTTCGACTGAAGCTTTCTTT. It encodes CASSLLTGSSTEAFF.

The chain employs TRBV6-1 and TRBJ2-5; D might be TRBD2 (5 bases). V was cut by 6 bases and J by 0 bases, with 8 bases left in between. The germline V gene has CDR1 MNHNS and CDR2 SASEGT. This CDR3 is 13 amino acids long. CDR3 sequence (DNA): TGTGCCAGCAGGGCGGGCTACCAAGAGACCCAGTACTTC. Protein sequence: CASRAGYQETQYF.

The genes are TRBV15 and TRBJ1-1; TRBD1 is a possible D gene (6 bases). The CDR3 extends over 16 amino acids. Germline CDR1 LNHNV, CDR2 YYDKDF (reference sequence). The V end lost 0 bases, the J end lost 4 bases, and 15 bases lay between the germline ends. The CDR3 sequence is CATSREQGSWSTEAFF. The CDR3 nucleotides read TGTGCCACCAGCAGAGAACAGGGATCGTGGAGCACTGAAGCTTTCTTT.

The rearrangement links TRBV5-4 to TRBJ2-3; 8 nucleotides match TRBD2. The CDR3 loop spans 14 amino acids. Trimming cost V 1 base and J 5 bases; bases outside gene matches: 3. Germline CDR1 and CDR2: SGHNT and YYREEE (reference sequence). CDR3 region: CASSLRGGGDTQYF. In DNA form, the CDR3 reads TGTGCCAGCAGCTTGCGGGGGGGTGGAGATACGCAGTATTTT. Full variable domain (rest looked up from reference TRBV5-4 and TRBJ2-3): ETGVTQSPTHLIKTRGQQVTLRCSSQSGHNTVSWYQQALGQGPQFIFQYYREEENGRGNFPPRFSGLQFPNYSSELNVNALELDDSALYLCASSLRGGGDTQYFGPGTRLTVL.

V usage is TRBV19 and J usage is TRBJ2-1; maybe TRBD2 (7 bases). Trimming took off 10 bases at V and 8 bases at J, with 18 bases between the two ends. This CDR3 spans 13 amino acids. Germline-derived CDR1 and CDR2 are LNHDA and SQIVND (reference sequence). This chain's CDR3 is CATSSGGNHEQFF. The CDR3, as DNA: TGTGCCACATCCTCGGGGGGCAATCATGAGCAGTTCTTC.

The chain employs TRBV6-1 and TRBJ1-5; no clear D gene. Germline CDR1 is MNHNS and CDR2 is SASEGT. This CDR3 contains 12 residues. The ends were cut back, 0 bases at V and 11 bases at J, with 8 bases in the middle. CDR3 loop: CASSEAELSQHF. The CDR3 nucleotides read TGTGCCAGCAGTGAAGCAGAACTGTCCCAGCATTTT.